These 26 T cell receptor beta chains were all obtained from the same sample, sequenced in a study of T cell changes during pregnancy in multiple sclerosis. Sequencing was performed with immunoSEQ multiplex PCR; in TCRdb, only in-frame clones are kept and a portion is missing. The data contain around 72,000 clones, 85% to 95% of them seen just once; the ten biggest clones take up 0.4% to 0.45%. This specimen was CD4+ T cells from peripheral blood mononuclear cells, taken before pregnancy. All receptors derive from a female donor with multiple sclerosis, enrolled in a pregnancy study.

J is TRBJ1-3 and V is TRBV25-1, with TRBD1 matching 9 bases. Germline V gives CDR1 MGHDK, CDR2 SYGVNS. CDR3 length: 16 amino acids. Germline trimming cut 1 base from V and 4 bases from J; bases unmatched to any gene: 5. The CDR3 bases are TGTGCCAGCAGTGAATTGGGGGGACAGGGAGGAAACACCATATATTTT. Amino acids: CASSELGGQGGNTIYF.

The V call is TRBV4-1, the J call TRBJ1-2; TRBD1 matches 10 bases. CDR3 length: 15 residues. In germline, CDR1 is MGHRA, CDR2 YSYEKL. The V and J ends lost 1 base and 6 bases, in that order; junction bases with no gene match: 5. CDR3 amino acids: CASSQVGTGVHGYTF. CDR3 sequence (DNA): TGCGCCAGCAGCCAAGTTGGGACAGGGGTCCATGGCTACACCTTC.

The J gene is TRBJ1-1, the V gene TRBV7-8; TRBD1 might be the D (6 bases). Germline CDR1 reads SGHVS; CDR2 reads FQNEAQ. V lost 4 bases, J lost 7 bases, and 16 bases lay in between. CDR3 size: 14 residues. The CDR3, as DNA: TGTGCCAGCAGCTCTGACAGGTTGAGTGGTGAAGCTTTCTTT. It is translated as CASSSDRLSGEAFF.

The genes are TRBV25-1 and TRBJ2-1; a weak D match, TRBD2 (6 bases). The CDR3 covers 16 residues. V was shortened by 7 bases and J by 4 bases, with 20 bases between the two germline ends. The V gene's germline CDR1 is MGHDK and CDR2 SYGVNS. The CDR3 protein is CASTPTGLHSYNEQFF. In DNA form, the CDR3 reads TGTGCCAGCACGCCAACAGGACTACACTCATACAATGAGCAGTTCTTC.

This clone was observed once. At one end the junction does not follow the germline gene, possibly because of a read error. The genes are TRBV7-9 and TRBJ2-2; TRBD2 agrees at 10 bases. The CDR3 length is 16 residues. Germline assignment: CDR1 SEHNR and CDR2 FQNEAQ (reference sequence). This CDR3 is CASSPGLASNSGELFF. Here the CDR3 DNA reads TGTGCCAGCAGCCCGGGACTAGCGAGCAACAGCGGGGAGCTGTTTTTT.

The CDR3 DNA sequence: TGTGCCAGCAGCTTGGTGGGGCAGGGGAACACTGAAGCTTTCTTT. It yields the protein CASSLVGQGNTEAFF. The J gene is TRBJ1-1, the V gene TRBV5-5; maybe TRBD1 (5 bases). The V and J ends lost 0 bases and 1 base respectively, with 10 bases between them. The CDR3 totals 15 residues. Germline V gene data show CDR1 as SGHKS and CDR2 as YYEKEE (reference sequence).

The chain is built from TRBV14 and TRBJ2-5; 7 positions agree with TRBD2. The CDR3 has 17 residues. The trim removed 4 bases at V and 3 bases at J, leaving 14 bases unmatched. The germline V gene encodes CDR1 SGHDN and CDR2 FVKESK. DNA for the CDR3: TGTGCCAGCAGCCCAGGGCTAGTACGGGGGACTAAAGAGACCCAGTACTTC. Protein product: CASSPGLVRGTKETQYF.

This chain joins TRBV4-1 and TRBJ2-1, with 8 positions matching TRBD1. Germline lookup yields CDR1 MGHRA and CDR2 YSYEKL. This CDR3 has 16 amino acids. J lost 0 bases, V lost 4 bases, and 5 bases had no gene match. CDR3 region: CASSPGDRISYNEQFF. In DNA form, the CDR3 reads TGCGCCAGCAGCCCGGGGGACAGGATCTCCTACAATGAGCAGTTCTTC.

This chain uses TRBV19 with TRBJ1-4; 9 nucleotides agree with TRBD1. Germline CDR1 is LNHDA and CDR2 is SQIVND (reference sequence). The CDR3 sequence is 15 residues long. V shed 6 bases, J shed 6 bases, and the junction held 8 bases outside the gene matches. CDR3 sequence reads: CASSNQGQGYEKLFF. Written as DNA, the CDR3 is TGTGCCAGTAGCAACCAGGGACAGGGTTATGAAAAACTGTTTTTT.

This chain connects TRBV6-1 to TRBJ2-7; 7 bases are a match to TRBD1. V was pared by 6 bases and J by 0 bases, with 11 bases of the junction left unmatched. From germline, CDR1 is MNHNS and CDR2 SASEGT. The CDR3 runs 16 residues. CDR3 sequence (DNA): TGTGCCAGCAGGGAATCCCCGGGACAGTTCTCCTACGAGCAGTACTTC. Protein: CASRESPGQFSYEQYF.

The chain recombines TRBV7-2 with TRBJ1-2; no clear D. Germline values: CDR1 SGHTA, CDR2 FQGNSA. Trimming took off 3 bases at V and 3 bases at J, with 11 bases between the two ends. CDR3 size: 14 residues. The CDR3 DNA is TGTGCCAGCAGCTTGGAGGGATACGACTATGGCTACACCTTC. Translation: CASSLEGYDYGYTF.

The chain recombines TRBV19 with TRBJ2-7; 11 bases align to TRBD1. This CDR3 region has 13 residues. Germline V CDR1 and CDR2: LNHDA, SQIVND (reference sequence). The junction had 3 bases not matched to a gene; V was cut back by 6 bases and J by 5 bases. This CDR3 reads CASSRTGGHEQYF. The CDR3 coding sequence is TGTGCCAGTAGCCGGACAGGGGGCCACGAGCAGTACTTC.

The rearrangement links TRBV9 to TRBJ2-1; D not certain. The CDR3 has 12 residues. V gave up 5 bases and J gave up 6 bases, with 9 bases separating them. In germline, CDR1 is SGDLS, CDR2 YYNGEE. The CDR3 DNA follows: TGTGCCAGCAGGGGCATTGGCAATGAGCAGTTCTTC. Translation gives CASRGIGNEQFF.

The V gene is TRBV5-6, the J gene TRBJ1-2; D remains unclear. CDR1 is SGHDT, CDR2 YYEEEE, per germline. V shed 6 bases and J shed 0 bases, with 12 bases lying between them. There are 14 residues in the CDR3. The CDR3 region has the DNA TGTGCCAGCACTGCGGGGAACTCTAACTATGGCTACACCTTC. This translates into CASTAGNSNYGYTF.

This chain connects TRBV6-1 to TRBJ2-5, with D possibly matching TRBD2 (6 bases). CDR1 and CDR2 (germline): MNHNS, SASEGT. This CDR3 contains 14 residues. V lost 3 bases and J lost 1, with 9 bases in between. CDR3 amino acids: CASSDLGGQETQYF. For the CDR3, the DNA is TGTGCCAGCAGTGATTTGGGGGGCCAAGAGACCCAGTACTTC.

The V and J genes are TRBV5-1 and TRBJ2-7; a weak D match, TRBD2 (6 bases). The CDR3 covers 16 residues. Trimming pared 0 bases from V and 4 bases from J, leaving 17 bases between. Germline V gene lookup returns CDR1 SGHRS and CDR2 YFSETQ. This CDR3 is CASSLVGFGSGYEQYF. The CDR3 nucleotides are TGCGCCAGCAGCTTGGTTGGGTTCGGGAGTGGTTACGAGCAGTACTTC.

The sample holds one count of this clone. The chain recombines TRBV6-5 with TRBJ2-4, with 9 bases matching TRBD1. Germline V CDR1 and CDR2: MNHEY, SVGAGI. Unmatched junction bases numbered 4, after V lost 6 bases and J lost 1 base. The CDR3 is 15 residues long. CDR3 loop: CASSNRGPAKNIQYF. The CDR3 DNA reads as TGTGCCAGCAGCAACAGGGGGCCGGCCAAAAACATTCAGTACTTC.

V usage is TRBV11-3 and J usage is TRBJ2-3; possibly TRBD1 for D (6 bases). Germline loops: CDR1 SGHNT, CDR2 YENEEA. V was cut by 5 bases and J by 0 bases, with 24 bases left in between. This CDR3 region has 19 residues. In DNA form, the CDR3 reads TGTGCCAGCAGCATAACCCGGGACACAGAAAAAACTAGCACAGATACGCAGTATTTT. Translated: CASSITRDTEKTSTDTQYF.

The chain recombines TRBV6-5 with TRBJ2-2, with 10 bases identical to TRBD2. This CDR3 is 15 amino acids long. CDR1 is MNHEY and CDR2 is SVGAGI in the germline V gene. The junction had 3 bases not matched to a gene; V was cut back by 4 bases and J by 4 bases. The CDR3 reads CASSLLAGRTGELFF. For the CDR3, the DNA is TGTGCCAGCAGTTTACTAGCGGGACGCACCGGGGAGCTGTTTTTT.

The rearrangement links TRBV19 to TRBJ1-5; the D is unclear. Germline values: CDR1 LNHDA, CDR2 SQIVND (reference sequence). The CDR3 totals 13 residues. Trimming stripped 5 bases from V and 4 bases from J, with 9 bases between. CDR3 residues: CASSSQKNQPQHF. The CDR3 DNA is TGTGCCAGTAGTTCACAGAAAAATCAGCCCCAGCATTTT.

This chain uses TRBV5-1 with TRBJ2-7; D not certain. The CDR3 consists of 11 residues. Deletions cut 0 bases from V and 7 bases from J, with 5 bases between. Germline V gene lookup returns CDR1 SGHRS and CDR2 YFSETQ. CDR3 protein: CASSLGMEQYF. The CDR3 DNA reads TGCGCCAGCAGCTTGGGTATGGAGCAGTACTTC.

This rearrangement joins TRBV30 to TRBJ1-2; 7 bases align to TRBD1. CDR3 length: 13 residues. The germline V gene encodes CDR1 GTSNPN and CDR2 SVGIG (reference sequence). The ends lost 2 bases at V and 5 bases at J; junction bases unmatched: 5. The CDR3 here is CAWSPDRKYGYTF. CDR3 DNA sequence: TGTGCCTGGAGTCCGGACAGGAAATATGGCTACACCTTC.

The J gene is TRBJ1-6, the V gene TRBV18, with a tentative D call TRBD1 (6 bases). From germline, CDR1 is KGHSH and CDR2 LQKENI. V shed 10 bases and J shed 7 bases, with 35 bases lying between them. The CDR3 is made up of 20 amino acids. The CDR3 loop reads CATSPIVARDKEGSNSPLHF. In nucleotides, the CDR3 is TGTGCCACTTCCCCCATCGTAGCTCGGGACAAGGAAGGTTCGAATTCACCCCTCCACTTT.

The chain links TRBV28 to TRBJ2-1; 10 nucleotides align to TRBD2. This CDR3 region has 14 residues. Germline V gene data show CDR1 as MDHEN and CDR2 as SYDVKM. Trimming at V came to 5 bases and at J to 6 bases, leaving 4 bases not matched to a gene. The CDR3, as DNA: TGTGCCAGCAGTCGGAGCGGGAGGGCCAATGAGCAGTTCTTC. The encoded protein is CASSRSGRANEQFF.

This chain uses TRBV18 with TRBJ2-2, with 12 bases lining up with TRBD2. This CDR3 has 19 amino acids. With 3 bases clipped from V and 5 bases from J, the junction kept 13 bases outside the gene matches. Germline lookup yields CDR1 KGHSH and CDR2 LQKENI. CDR3 in DNA: TGTGCCAGCTCACCCTCCCGGACTAGCGGGAACTTCCCTACCGGGGAGCTGTTTTTT. Protein product: CASSPSRTSGNFPTGELFF.

Comments on this clone: The junction shows a germline mismatch at one end, possibly a read error. CDR3 in DNA: TGTGCCAGCAGCCTAGCGGGGGGGCATGCAGATACGCAGTATTTT. Encoded protein: CASSLAGGHADTQYF. The chain is built from TRBV7-2 and TRBJ2-3; TRBD2 agrees at 12 bases. Germline loops: CDR1 SGHTA, CDR2 FQGNSA. This CDR3 region has 15 residues.